Presented here are 27 T cell receptor beta chains from one specimen sequenced in a study of T cells in tuberculosis. Data came from immunoSEQ multiplex PCR; TCRdb stores just in-frame clones and leaves some out. The table has some 22,000 clones, around 97% seen once. The sample consisted of PBMCs. These TCRs come from a donor aged 5-35 years with latent tuberculosis or without tuberculosis infection.

This chain joins TRBV10-3 and TRBJ1-1; D is uncertain. In germline, CDR1 is ENHRY, CDR2 SYGVKD. This CDR3 has 14 amino acids. Trimming removed 4 bases at V and 2 bases at J, with 11 bases between. The CDR3 is CAISASPSNTEAFF. In nucleotides, the CDR3 is TGTGCCATCAGTGCAAGCCCATCTAACACTGAAGCTTTCTTT.

This chain links TRBV10-3 with TRBJ1-2; tentatively, D is TRBD1 (5 bases). This CDR3 is built from 15 residues. Germline V gene data show CDR1 as ENHRY and CDR2 as SYGVKD. Trimming took 3 bases from V and 2 from J, leaving 13 bases between them. The CDR3 is CAISEHWTNNYGYTF. The CDR3 bases are TGTGCCATCAGTGAACATTGGACAAACAACTATGGCTACACCTTC.

The chain uses TRBV27 and TRBJ1-3; 7 nucleotides agree with TRBD1. Trimming cost V 5 bases and J 3 bases; bases outside gene matches: 10. CDR1 is MNHEY, CDR2 SMNVEV, per germline (reference sequence). CDR3 length: 16 amino acids. CDR3 nucleotide sequence: TGTGCCAGCAGTATCCCGACAGGGTATGGTGGAAACACCATATATTTT. Protein sequence: CASSIPTGYGGNTIYF.

This chain connects TRBV5-1 to TRBJ2-1, with D possibly TRBD1 on 6 matching bases. The germline gives CDR1 SGHRS, CDR2 YFSETQ. V lost 0 bases to trimming and J lost 8 bases, with 9 bases between them. The CDR3 spans 13 residues. The CDR3 DNA sequence: TGCGCCAGCAGCTTGGAGGGGGTACATGAGCAGTTCTTC. Encoded protein: CASSLEGVHEQFF.

Remarks on this clone: One end of the junction fails to match germline, which may point to a read error. The chain has TRBV11-2 and TRBJ2-7; no definite D call. The germline V gene encodes CDR1 SGHAT and CDR2 FQNNGV. The CDR3 sequence is 13 residues long. Here the CDR3 reads CASSLGRVVSADF. CDR3 sequence (DNA): TGTGCCAGCAGCTTAGGTCGTGTTGTGTCGGCGGACTTC.

This clone has just one count. This chain uses TRBV4-1 with TRBJ1-2; TRBD1 matches 8 bases. CDR1 and CDR2 from the germline V gene are MGHRA and YSYEKL. This CDR3 comprises 16 residues. The trim removed 2 bases at V and 4 bases at J, leaving 9 bases unmatched. The CDR3 nucleotides read TGCGCCAGCAGCCAACCCTCGACAGGGGCCGGCTATGGCTACACCTTC. It encodes CASSQPSTGAGYGYTF.

The chain couples TRBV14 to TRBJ2-1; TRBD2 matches 7 bases. Germline V gene data show CDR1 as SGHDN and CDR2 as FVKESK. CDR3 length equals 21 residues. V was clipped by 1 base and J by 0 bases; unmatched bases: 18. The CDR3 reads CASSQATAGRPLFSSYNEQFF. The DNA for the CDR3 is TGTGCCAGCAGCCAAGCTACGGCCGGGAGGCCTTTATTTAGCTCCTACAATGAGCAGTTCTTC.

This chain joins TRBV10-3 and TRBJ2-7; the D is unclear. The CDR3 is 13 residues long. The germline CDR1 and CDR2 sequences are ENHRY and SYGVKD. V lost 2 bases, J lost 0 bases, and 5 bases lay in between. Written as DNA, the CDR3 is TGTGCCATCAGTGAGACTGGCTCCTACGAGCAGTACTTC. Its translation: CAISETGSYEQYF.

The chain links TRBV7-8 to TRBJ1-4, with 7 bases fitting TRBD1. Germline-derived CDR1 and CDR2 are SGHVS and FQNEAQ. The CDR3 is 14 amino acids. V trimming: 2 bases; J trimming: 8 bases; junction bases outside the gene matches: 5. CDR3 amino acids: CASSLRQGDEKLFF. The CDR3 DNA reads TGTGCCAGCAGCTTAAGGCAGGGGGACGAAAAACTGTTTTTT. Drawing the rest from reference TRBV7-8 and TRBJ1-4, the complete variable domain is GAGVSQSPRYKVAKRGQDVALRCDPISGHVSLFWYQQALGQGPEFLTYFQNEAQLDKSGLPSDRFFAERPEGSVSTLKIQRTQQEDSAVYLCASSLRQGDEKLFFGSGTQLSVL.

CDR3 in DNA: TGTGCCAGCAGCTTAGAACTCCACGACGAGCAGTACTTC. This encodes CASSLELHDEQYF. The chain recombines TRBV7-9 with TRBJ2-7; D gene unclear. The germline V gene has CDR1 SEHNR and CDR2 FQNEAQ (reference sequence). Between the trimmed V and J ends, which lost 1 base and 5 bases, there was a span of 9 bases. The CDR3 covers 13 residues.

The V and J genes are TRBV5-6 and TRBJ2-3, with a possible D match to TRBD2 (6 bases). With 1 base removed from V and 6 bases from J, the gap between germline ends came to 12 bases. Germline-derived CDR1 and CDR2 are SGHDT and YYEEEE. The CDR3 has 14 residues. For the CDR3, the DNA is TGTGCCAGCAGCTTGCAATGGGGGAGGGATACGCAGTATTTT. It is translated as CASSLQWGRDTQYF.

The chain has TRBV30 and TRBJ2-7, with D maybe TRBD2 (6 bases). Trimming took 4 bases from V and 2 from J, leaving 12 bases between them. The CDR3 has 13 residues. The germline gives CDR1 GTSNPN, CDR2 SVGIG (reference sequence). CDR3 DNA sequence: TGTGCCTGGAATCTGGAGGGCCCCTACGAGCAGTACTTC. Translation: CAWNLEGPYEQYF.

This chain's CDR3 is CASSIGSARNQPQHF. DNA for the CDR3: TGTGCCAGTAGTATAGGGTCAGCTAGAAATCAGCCCCAGCATTTT. The J gene is TRBJ1-5, the V gene TRBV19, with D hard to call. This CDR3 is 15 amino acids long. V lost 1 base and J lost 4, with 11 bases in between. CDR1 and CDR2 from the germline V gene are LNHDA and SQIVND (reference sequence).

This clone was counted a single time. The J gene is TRBJ2-1, the V gene TRBV6-1; 11 bases align to TRBD2. V gave up 6 bases and J gave up 6 bases; unmatched junction bases: 13. This CDR3 has 17 amino acids. The germline gives CDR1 MNHNS, CDR2 SASEGT. CDR3 in DNA: TGTGCCAGCAGCGAATTCATAGGACTAGCGGGTTTCAATGAGCAGTTCTTC. Residues: CASSEFIGLAGFNEQFF.

This chain links TRBV19 with TRBJ1-1, with a weak D call TRBD1 (6 bases). The CDR3 extends over 12 amino acids. The germline V gene encodes CDR1 LNHDA and CDR2 SQIVND (reference sequence). V shed 6 bases and J shed 1 base, with 6 bases lying between them. Written as DNA, the CDR3 is TGTGCCAGTAGGACAGGGAACACTGAAGCTTTCTTT. The encoded protein is CASRTGNTEAFF.

The chain carries TRBV19 and TRBJ2-5; tentative D call: TRBD2 (5 bases). In germline, CDR1 is LNHDA, CDR2 SQIVND (reference sequence). V was shortened by 5 bases and J by 5 bases, with 18 bases between the two germline ends. The length of the CDR3 is 15 residues. The chain's CDR3 is CASSGRGTIKETQYF. In nucleotides, the CDR3 is TGTGCCAGTAGTGGCCGGGGTACCATTAAGGAGACCCAGTACTTC.

The V gene is TRBV6-5, the J gene TRBJ2-1; D may be TRBD1 (6 bases). The CDR3 runs to 16 residues. V was pared by 4 bases and J by 6 bases, with 19 bases between. CDR1 and CDR2 from the germline V gene are MNHEY and SVGAGI. In DNA, the CDR3 is TGTGCCAGCAGTTTATCTTGGGTACAGGGACCCAATGAGCAGTTCTTC. Translating it yields CASSLSWVQGPNEQFF.

The V call is TRBV2, the J call TRBJ2-7; no clear D. CDR1 and CDR2 from the germline V gene are SNHLY and FYNNEI. CDR3 size: 14 residues. Trimming pared 2 bases from V and 3 bases from J, leaving 11 bases between. CDR3 sequence (DNA): TGTGCCAGCAGTGAAAGTAGAGTTGGCTACGAGCAGTACTTC. This encodes CASSESRVGYEQYF.

The J gene is TRBJ1-3, the V gene TRBV27; weak D call: TRBD1 (5 bases). V gave up 10 bases and J gave up 0 bases, with 13 bases separating them. The CDR3 sequence is 14 residues long. Germline V lookup: CDR1 MNHEY, CDR2 SMNVEV (reference sequence). The CDR3 here is CATPPDSSGNTIYF. As DNA, the CDR3 is TGTGCCACCCCTCCCGACAGCTCTGGAAACACCATATATTTT.

The sample holds one count of this clone. The chain combines TRBV9 with TRBJ2-2, with 10 positions matching TRBD2. The CDR3 totals 17 residues. V lost 0 bases, J lost 1 base, and 3 bases stayed unmatched. Germline lookup yields CDR1 SGDLS and CDR2 YYNGEE. In DNA, the CDR3 is TGTGCCAGCAGCGTAGTGGCTAGCGGGAGGAACACCGGGGAGCTGTTTTTT. Translation gives CASSVVASGRNTGELFF.

The CDR3 DNA reads TGTGCCTGGAGTGCGGGGTCAAGACAGCCCCAGCATTTT. It is translated as CAWSAGSRQPQHF. The chain recombines TRBV30 with TRBJ1-5, with no clear D. V was cut by 1 base and J by 7 bases, with 11 bases left in between. This CDR3 spans 13 amino acids. The V gene's germline CDR1 is GTSNPN and CDR2 SVGIG (reference sequence).

V usage is TRBV11-1 and J usage is TRBJ2-5, with a weak D call TRBD1 (6 bases). This CDR3 has 16 residues. Germline lookup yields CDR1 SGHAT and CDR2 FQDESV (reference sequence). V was trimmed by 4 bases and J by 2 bases, leaving 17 bases between them. The DNA of the CDR3 is TGTGCCAGCAGCTACAGGACAGCTAGACTTCAAGAGACCCAGTACTTC. It specifies CASSYRTARLQETQYF. Full variable domain (remainder filled in from reference TRBV11-1 and TRBJ2-5): EAEVAQSPRYKITEKSQAVAFWCDPISGHATLYWYRQILGQGPELLVQFQDESVVDDSQLPKDRFSAERLKGVDSTLKIQPAELGDSAMYLCASSYRTARLQETQYFGPGTRLLVL.

V and J are TRBV6-6 and TRBJ1-5, with 7 bases that match TRBD1. This CDR3 region has 13 residues. Germline CDR1 MNHNY, CDR2 SVGAGI (reference sequence). After removal of 5 bases from V and 4 bases from J, the junction contained 2 bases not matched to a gene. The CDR3, as DNA: TGTGCCAGCAGTCTACAGGGGAATCAGCCCCAGCATTTT. This encodes CASSLQGNQPQHF.

The chain is built from TRBV13 and TRBJ1-5, with D maybe TRBD1 (5 bases). CDR1 is PRHDT, CDR2 FYEKMQ, per germline (reference sequence). The V and J ends lost 4 bases and 3 bases respectively, with 7 bases between them. The CDR3 spans 13 residues. For the CDR3, the DNA is TGTGCCAGCAGCTCAGGGTACAATCAGCCCCAGCATTTT. Translated, it gives CASSSGYNQPQHF.

The V call is TRBV5-6, the J call TRBJ2-2, with unresolved D. The CDR3 is made up of 14 amino acids. Germline values: CDR1 SGHDT, CDR2 YYEEEE. Trimming took 4 bases from V and 5 from J, leaving 12 bases between them. This chain's CDR3 is CASSRRVSTGELFF. Written as DNA, the CDR3 is TGTGCCAGCAGCCGTCGGGTCTCGACCGGGGAGCTGTTTTTT.

This chain links TRBV27 with TRBJ2-2; possible D gene TRBD2, 6 bases. There are 14 residues in the CDR3. CDR1 is MNHEY, CDR2 SMNVEV, per germline (reference sequence). Trimming pared 6 bases from V and 6 bases from J, leaving 14 bases between. The CDR3 nucleotides are TGTGCCAGCAGATTAGCGGCCAGGGCCGGGGAGCTGTTTTTT. The encoded protein is CASRLAARAGELFF.

J is TRBJ2-7 and V is TRBV4-1; D is undetermined. The CDR3 loop spans 13 amino acids. Trimming removed 0 bases at V and 4 bases at J, with 7 bases between. The germline V gene encodes CDR1 MGHRA and CDR2 YSYEKL. The CDR3 sequence is CASSQEPVYEQYF. CDR3 sequence (DNA): TGCGCCAGCAGCCAAGAACCAGTATACGAGCAGTACTTC.